This T cell receptor beta chain was recorded in a study of early T cells in non-severe SARS-CoV-2 infection. The overall study: Unsorted whole blood bulk RNA was sequenced, with unpaired chains. Broader study findings: VDJdb matches were skewed toward anti-spike CD8 T cell responses.

The CDR3 is 15 amino acids. Per the germline V gene, CDR1 is SNHLY and CDR2 is FYNNEI. V shed 7 bases and J shed 9 bases, with 19 bases lying between them. Comments on this clonotype: Antigen unknown.

The TCR library protocol attached unique molecular identifiers to the individual cDNA molecules. Each CDR3 protein is one row after TCRdb ran MiXCR on the 5' RACE reads. The sample has about 60,000 distinct CDR3 sequences; around 11% are singletons. The sample was whole blood, taken at baseline. The sequence was collected from an adult who was a healthcare worker with PCR-confirmed SARS-CoV-2 infection or an uninfected control (not recorded which). V is TRBV2 and J is TRBJ1-6, with a tentative D call TRBD1 (5 bases). CDR3 bases: TGTGCCAGCACCTACGACAGTGGCCTTGGTTCACCCCTCCACTTT. It is translated as CASTYDSGLGSPLHF.